One T cell receptor (beta chain) is described in this entry. The antigen is unknown. The CDR3 covers 16 residues. CDR1 is SGHRS, CDR2 YFSETQ, per germline. The V gene lost 0 bases and the J gene lost 0 bases, with 10 bases spanning the gap. The entry originates in a study of shared clonotypes between healthy human individuals. Broader study findings: Around 5.4% of naive CD4 clonotypes were common to a few donors.

Produced via immunoSEQ multiplex PCR; TCRdb's table is partial and in-frame only. The profile shows approximately 2,300,000 clones, approximately 90% of them singletons. The chain employs TRBV5-1 and TRBJ2-4; D assignment may be TRBD1 or TRBD2 (5 bases each). The receptor was isolated from a man in his late teens or twenties in good health. Some clones in this sample may be carry-over from other donors' samples. The sample taken for sequencing was naive CD4+ T cells from PBMCs. The subset denotes: CD45RA+ positively selected. The CDR3 sequence is CASSLGGAVAKNIQYF. The CDR3 nucleotides are TGCGCCAGCAGCTTGGGAGGGGCGGTAGCCAAAAACATTCAGTACTTC.